Reported below is one T cell receptor beta chain. Its antigen is still unknown. PCR amplification relied on 60 Vbeta primers (plus 13 Jbeta primers). Original methodology: Unique TCR beta chains numbered roughly 80 million in a later analysis, with roughly 10 million shared. The assay was immunoSEQ multiplex PCR, and TCRdb's table has in-frame clones only and misses some. V and J calls and clone size follow that table, whereas D and trimming were derived from the DNA. The sample lists about 250,000 clones, under 80% occurring once. The data are from a study of cytomegalovirus exposure and HLA in healthy donors. Overall study: Earlier findings included over 90 million unique TCR beta sequences obtained from about 170 million T cells. Early on, a data release was issued that held 85 million to 95 million unique TCRs from HLA-typed donors.

In germline, CDR1 is ENHRY, CDR2 SYGVKD. The V end lost 3 bases, the J end lost 0 bases, and 8 bases lay between the germline ends. The CDR3 loop spans 15 amino acids. Study observations and caveats: Being indistinguishable, some V segments were excluded, TRBV6-2 and TRBV6-3 among them.

The rearrangement joins TRBV10-3 to TRBJ2-2; no clear D. This clonotype originated in a female donor in good health and CMV-seronegative. Sequencing was carried out using PBMCs. The DNA of the CDR3 is TGTGCCATCAGTGACCAGGTGTCGAACACCGGGGAGCTGTTTTTT. It translates to CAISDQVSNTGELFF.